A single sample is the source of the 26 T cell receptor beta chains below, sequenced in a study of blood T cell repertoires in COVID-19. Data came from immunoSEQ multiplex PCR; TCRdb stores just in-frame clones and leaves some out. The data contain around 150,000 clones, 88% of them seen just once; the ten biggest clones take up about 10%. The sequenced sample consisted of peripheral blood. These receptors all come from a man in his 60s with active or convalescent COVID-19.

J is TRBJ2-5 and V is TRBV2, with a possible D match to TRBD2 (5 bases). Trimming removed 4 bases from V and 5 bases from J, with 14 bases in between. The CDR3 is 14 residues long. Germline lookup yields CDR1 SNHLY and CDR2 FYNNEI. CDR3 residues: CASSADLRGETQYF. In DNA form, the CDR3 reads TGTGCCAGCAGTGCGGACCTGAGAGGGGAGACCCAGTACTTC.

Comments on this clone: This sample also contains other DNA sequences that code for the same CDR3. The CDR3 nucleotides read TGTGCCAGCAGCTTATCGGGGGGCTACGAGCAGTACTTC. It yields the protein CASSLSGGYEQYF. This chain links TRBV7-9 with TRBJ2-7, with TRBD2 matching 7 bases. V lost 2 bases and J lost 3; bases outside the gene matches: 1. The CDR3 runs to 13 residues. Germline loops: CDR1 SEHNR, CDR2 FQNEAQ (reference sequence).

The chain is built from TRBV6-5 and TRBJ1-1; 8 nucleotides match TRBD1. Looked up from germline, CDR1 is MNHEY and CDR2 is SVGAGI. The CDR3 length is 15 residues. The ends lost 6 bases at V and 1 base at J; junction bases unmatched: 7. As DNA, the CDR3 is TGTGCCAGCAGACCGGACAGGGTATGGAACACTGAAGCTTTCTTT. Protein sequence: CASRPDRVWNTEAFF.

Concerning this clone itself: This specimen includes other DNA sequences encoding the same CDR3. The chain combines TRBV30 with TRBJ1-3; D uncertain. The CDR3 length is 13 residues. CDR1 GTSNPN and CDR2 SVGIG come from the germline V gene (reference sequence). V lost 0 bases and J lost 2, with 5 bases in between. DNA for the CDR3: TGTGCCTGGAGTGTATCAGCTGGAAACACCATATATTTT. This translates into CAWSVSAGNTIYF.

The chain carries TRBV28 and TRBJ1-2; TRBD1 matches at 8 bases. The V and J ends lost 7 bases and 7 bases, in that order; junction bases with no gene match: 11. This CDR3 comprises 14 residues. Germline V gene lookup returns CDR1 MDHEN and CDR2 SYDVKM. The CDR3 bases are TGTGCCAGCACCCCCAGGGGGCGAGATTCTGGCTACACCTTC. Translation gives CASTPRGRDSGYTF.

The CDR3 sequence is CASSFSGRLYEQYF. CDR3 coding DNA: TGTGCCAGCAGCTTTAGCGGGAGGTTGTACGAGCAGTACTTC. The chain combines TRBV7-2 with TRBJ2-7; 10 positions match TRBD2. Germline assignment: CDR1 SGHTA and CDR2 FQGNSA. The CDR3 totals 14 residues. Trimming removed 3 bases from V and 4 bases from J; junction bases left unmatched: 3.

This chain links TRBV5-8 with TRBJ2-7; 7 positions match TRBD1. V trimming: 4 bases; J trimming: 4 bases; junction bases outside the gene matches: 2. Germline assignment: CDR1 SGHTS and CDR2 YDEGEE. The CDR3 has 12 residues. As DNA, the CDR3 is TGTGCCAGCAGCATACAGGGGTACGAGCAGTACTTC. Amino acid sequence: CASSIQGYEQYF.

The J gene is TRBJ1-6, the V gene TRBV9; a possible D gene is TRBD1 (6 bases). Germline V gives CDR1 SGDLS, CDR2 YYNGEE. V was clipped by 2 bases and J by 12 bases, with 12 bases between them. The CDR3 length is 13 residues. CDR3 bases: TGTGCCAGCAGCGTCGATAACAGGGAACCCCTCCACTTT. Translation: CASSVDNREPLHF.

In regard to this clone: One end of the junction varies from germline; a read error may be responsible. V is TRBV6-1 and J is TRBJ2-1, with D perhaps TRBD2 (5 bases). The CDR3 loop spans 17 amino acids. Looked up from germline, CDR1 is MNHNS and CDR2 is SASEGT. CDR3 region: CASSEARQRLDYYEQFF. The DNA for the CDR3 is TGTGCCAGCAGTGAAGCGCGGCAGCGGCTTGACTACTATGAGCAGTTCTTC.

V usage is TRBV6-5 and J usage is TRBJ2-7; 7 bases fit TRBD1. The trim removed 5 bases at V and 6 bases at J, leaving 4 bases unmatched. The CDR3 extends over 12 amino acids. The germline V gene encodes CDR1 MNHEY and CDR2 SVGAGI. The CDR3 nucleotides read TGTGCCAGCAGTAGACAGGGCTCCGAGCAGTACTTC. Its translation: CASSRQGSEQYF.

The V and J genes are TRBV9 and TRBJ2-7; 8 nucleotides line up with TRBD1. CDR3 size: 14 residues. V shed 2 bases, J shed 2 bases, and the junction held 3 bases outside the gene matches. CDR1 and CDR2 from the germline V gene are SGDLS and YYNGEE. CDR3 region: CASSVGTGPYEQYF. CDR3 DNA: TGTGCCAGCAGCGTCGGGACAGGCCCCTACGAGCAGTACTTC.

The chain has TRBV6-2 or TRBV6-3 and TRBJ2-2; a weak D match, TRBD2 (6 bases). Germline CDR1 MNHEY, CDR2 SVGEGT. CDR3 length: 15 residues. The germline V and J ends were trimmed by 3 bases and 7 bases, with 15 bases remaining between them. CDR3 coding DNA: TGTGCCAGCAGTTATTTTCGGGAGCTCAACGGGGAGCTGTTTTTT. Amino acids: CASSYFRELNGELFF.

This clone was seen only once. The V and J genes are TRBV6-4 and TRBJ2-3; 8 bases are shared with TRBD2. The CDR3 totals 16 residues. V lost 2 bases and J lost 4; bases outside the gene matches: 8. In germline, CDR1 is MRHNA, CDR2 SNTAGT. Written as DNA, the CDR3 is TGTGCCAGCAGTGACCGGGAGGGCCATGGGTCAGATACGCAGTATTTT. Residues: CASSDREGHGSDTQYF.

This clone has more than one count but fewer than ten. V is TRBV6-2 or TRBV6-3 and J is TRBJ1-6, with D unclear. Germline CDR1 is MNHEY and CDR2 is SVGEGT. Trimming shortened V by 2 bases and J by 11 bases, and 10 bases separated the two germline ends. The CDR3 covers 13 residues. DNA for the CDR3: TGTGCCAGCAGTTACAGGGTCGGGACACCCCTCCACTTT. Translated: CASSYRVGTPLHF.

V and J are TRBV28 and TRBJ2-2; 8 bases match TRBD1. Germline trimming cut 5 bases from V and 2 bases from J; bases unmatched to any gene: 7. CDR1 is MDHEN, CDR2 SYDVKM, per germline. The CDR3 has 16 residues. The CDR3 loop is CASSTDRGGNTGELFF. The DNA for the CDR3 is TGTGCCAGCAGTACAGACAGGGGAGGTAACACCGGGGAGCTGTTTTTT.

Comments on this clone: This sample also contains other DNA sequences that code for the same CDR3. This chain joins TRBV27 and TRBJ2-6; D remains ambiguous. Germline V CDR1 and CDR2: MNHEY, SMNVEV (reference sequence). The CDR3 totals 14 residues. Deletions cut 3 bases from V and 0 bases from J, with 3 bases between. CDR3 in DNA: TGTGCCAGCAGTTTCAGCTCTGGGGCCAACGTCCTGACTTTC. It yields the protein CASSFSSGANVLTF.

The genes are TRBV19 and TRBJ1-2; D gene unclear. CDR3 size: 12 residues. The germline V gene has CDR1 LNHDA and CDR2 SQIVND (reference sequence). V gave up 5 bases and J gave up 2 bases, with 6 bases separating them. The CDR3 here is CASSPGNYGYTF. CDR3 sequence (DNA): TGTGCCAGTAGTCCGGGGAACTATGGCTACACCTTC.

The rearrangement links TRBV28 to TRBJ1-5, with TRBD1 as a possible D gene (5 bases). V lost 5 bases, J lost 5 bases, and 16 bases lay in between. Per germline, CDR1 MDHEN and CDR2 SYDVKM. There are 15 residues in the CDR3. This chain's CDR3 is CASSKRRQKDQPQHF. For the CDR3, the DNA is TGTGCCAGCAGTAAACGAAGACAGAAAGATCAGCCCCAGCATTTT.

In this sample, this clone turned up once. Here the CDR3 reads CASRRTAAYEQYF. The DNA for the CDR3 is TGTGCCAGCAGACGGACAGCGGCCTACGAGCAGTACTTC. This chain joins TRBV2 and TRBJ2-7, with D possibly TRBD1 on 6 matching bases. This CDR3 is built from 13 residues. Germline values: CDR1 SNHLY, CDR2 FYNNEI. V was cut by 6 bases and J by 2 bases, with 11 bases left in between.

The chain employs TRBV28 and TRBJ2-7, with 7 bases aligning to TRBD2. Germline V gives CDR1 MDHEN, CDR2 SYDVKM. V lost 2 bases to trimming and J lost 5 bases; unmatched junction nucleotides: 12. This CDR3 comprises 16 residues. Written as DNA, the CDR3 is TGTGCCAGCAGTTTAGGGCCCCTAGCGGTACCCCACGAGCAGTACTTC. This gives the protein CASSLGPLAVPHEQYF.

This chain uses TRBV25-1 with TRBJ2-7, with 7 bases that match TRBD1. J was trimmed by 9 bases and V by 6 bases; bases with no gene match: 5. The CDR3 has 11 residues. The germline CDR1 and CDR2 sequences are MGHDK and SYGVNS. CDR3 in amino acids: CASRTGLMQYF. The CDR3 nucleotides read TGTGCCAGCAGGACAGGGCTGATGCAGTACTTC.

The V gene is TRBV29-1, the J gene TRBJ2-7; TRBD1 is a possible D gene (6 bases). CDR1 SQVTM and CDR2 ANQGSEA come from the germline V gene. V dropped 7 bases and J dropped 2 bases, with 21 bases sitting between them. This CDR3 has 15 residues. CDR3 sequence reads: CSALMQGPKPYEQYF. The DNA of the CDR3 is TGCAGCGCACTCATGCAGGGGCCGAAACCCTACGAGCAGTACTTC.

V usage is TRBV27 and J usage is TRBJ2-7, with 10 nucleotides matching TRBD1. The germline V gene has CDR1 MNHEY and CDR2 SMNVEV (reference sequence). V was pared by 0 bases and J by 5 bases, with 4 bases of the junction left unmatched. This CDR3 is built from 15 residues. This chain's CDR3 is CASSLSGTGVNEQYF. The CDR3 DNA sequence: TGTGCCAGCAGTTTATCGGGGACAGGGGTTAACGAGCAGTACTTC.

This sequence joins TRBV7-6 and TRBJ2-5; TRBD1 aligns across 8 bases. This CDR3 has 16 residues. Per the germline V gene, CDR1 is SGHVS and CDR2 is FNYEAQ. V lost 1 base to trimming and J lost 4 bases; unmatched junction nucleotides: 8. CDR3 residues: CASSLGSGQGRETQYF. Written as DNA, the CDR3 is TGTGCCAGCAGCTTAGGGTCAGGACAGGGAAGAGAGACCCAGTACTTC.

This chain joins TRBV11-2 and TRBJ2-7, with a tentative D call TRBD2 (5 bases). Per germline, CDR1 SGHAT and CDR2 FQNNGV. This CDR3 comprises 14 residues. Deletions cut 5 bases from V and 6 bases from J, with 17 bases between. DNA of the CDR3: TGTGCCAGCAGCCCCCTTCCGGGAAGAGGCGAGCAGTACTTC. This codes for CASSPLPGRGEQYF.

V gene TRBV4-2 combines with J gene TRBJ2-2; 9 bases agree with TRBD2. The germline V gene has CDR1 LGHNA and CDR2 YNFKEQ. The length of the CDR3 is 17 residues. The V gene end was trimmed by 1 base and the J gene end by 4 bases; junction bases not matched to a gene: 7. This chain's CDR3 is CASSQGASGDPTGELFF. The CDR3, as DNA: TGTGCCAGCAGCCAAGGGGCTAGCGGGGACCCCACCGGGGAGCTGTTTTTT.